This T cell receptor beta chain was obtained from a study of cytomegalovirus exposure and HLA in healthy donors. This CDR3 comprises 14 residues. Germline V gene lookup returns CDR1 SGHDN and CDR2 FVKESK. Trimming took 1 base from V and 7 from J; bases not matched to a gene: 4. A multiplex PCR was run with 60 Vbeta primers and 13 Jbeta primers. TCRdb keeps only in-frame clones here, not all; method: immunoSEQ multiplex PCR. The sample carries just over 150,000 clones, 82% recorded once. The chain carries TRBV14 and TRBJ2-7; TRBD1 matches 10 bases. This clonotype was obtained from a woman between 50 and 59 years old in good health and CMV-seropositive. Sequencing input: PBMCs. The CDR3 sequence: CASSQVGTGVEQYF. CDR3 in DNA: TGTGCCAGCAGCCAAGTGGGGACAGGGGTTGAGCAGTACTTC.